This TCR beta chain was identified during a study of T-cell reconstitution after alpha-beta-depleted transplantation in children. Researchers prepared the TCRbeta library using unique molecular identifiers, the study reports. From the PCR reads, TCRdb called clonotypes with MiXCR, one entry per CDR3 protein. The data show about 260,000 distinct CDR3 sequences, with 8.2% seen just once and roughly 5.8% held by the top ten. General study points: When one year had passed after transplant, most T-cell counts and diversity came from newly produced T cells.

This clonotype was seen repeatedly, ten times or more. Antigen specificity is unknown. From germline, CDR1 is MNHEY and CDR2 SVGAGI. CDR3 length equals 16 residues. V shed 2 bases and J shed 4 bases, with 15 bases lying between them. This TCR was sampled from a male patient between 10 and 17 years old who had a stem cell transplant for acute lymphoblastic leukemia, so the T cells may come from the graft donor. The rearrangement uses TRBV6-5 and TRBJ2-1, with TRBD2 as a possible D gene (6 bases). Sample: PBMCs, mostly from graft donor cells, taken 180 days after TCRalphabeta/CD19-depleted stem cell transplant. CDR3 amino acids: CASSYGPLGGYNEQFF. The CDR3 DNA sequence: TGTGCCAGCAGTTACGGACCCCTCGGGGGATACAATGAGCAGTTCTTC.